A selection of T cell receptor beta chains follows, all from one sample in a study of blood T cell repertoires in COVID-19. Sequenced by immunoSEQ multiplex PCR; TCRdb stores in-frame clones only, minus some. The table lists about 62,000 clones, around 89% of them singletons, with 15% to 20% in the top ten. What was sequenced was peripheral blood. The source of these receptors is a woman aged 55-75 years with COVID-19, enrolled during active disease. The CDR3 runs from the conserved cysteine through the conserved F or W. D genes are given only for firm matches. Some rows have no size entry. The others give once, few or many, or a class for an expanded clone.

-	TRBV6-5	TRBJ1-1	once	CASSFRGAGEVTEAFF	TGTGCCAGCAGTTTCCGGGGGGCAGGGGAGGTGACTGAAGCTTTCTTT
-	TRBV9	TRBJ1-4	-	CASSVGGASEKLFF	TGTGCCAGCAGCGTAGGTGGGGCCAGCGAAAAACTGTTTTTT
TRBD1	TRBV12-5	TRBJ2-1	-	CASGPTGGRAEQFF	TGTGCTAGTGGCCCTACAGGGGGCAGGGCTGAGCAGTTCTTC
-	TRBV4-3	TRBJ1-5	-	CASSQRRGQPQHF	TGCGCCAGCAGCCAGAGGAGGGGCCAGCCCCAGCATTTT
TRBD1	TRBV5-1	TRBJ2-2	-	CASSLVPGGFPNTGELFF	TGCGCCAGCAGCTTGGTTCCAGGGGGCTTTCCGAACACCGGGGAGCTGTTTTTT
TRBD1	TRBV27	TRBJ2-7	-	CASSLQTGGGYEQYF	TGTGCCAGCAGCCTCCAGACAGGGGGAGGCTACGAGCAGTACTTC
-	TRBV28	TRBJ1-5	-	CASSSSWTDLRQPQHF	TGTGCCAGCAGTTCCTCCTGGACAGACTTGCGTCAGCCCCAGCATTTT
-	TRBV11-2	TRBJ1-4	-	CASSLEGGGNEKLFF	TGTGCCAGCAGCTTGGAAGGGGGGGGGAATGAAAAACTGTTTTTT
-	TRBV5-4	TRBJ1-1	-	CASSLAPVTEAFF	TGTGCCAGCAGCTTGGCCCCAGTCACTGAAGCTTTCTTT
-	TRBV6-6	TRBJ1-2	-	CASSGDYGYTF	TGTGCCAGTAGCGGGGACTATGGCTACACCTTC